This T cell receptor (beta chain) comes out of a study of T cell responses to AZD1222 COVID-19 vaccine. The CDR3 extends over 14 amino acids. The ends were cut back, 6 bases at V and 4 bases at J, with 16 bases in the middle. CDR1 and CDR2 (germline): SNHLY, FYNNEI. Only in-frame clones appear in the TCRdb table, and some are missing; sequencing was by immunoSEQ multiplex PCR. The sample lists about 70,000 clones; 84% were seen once. Overall study results and limits: Only 5 or 6 individuals given AZD1222 were seropositive at baseline. White British people made up most donors, females outnumbered males, and clonal diversity was possibly underestimated.

This clone has a handful of counts. Its antigen is as yet unknown. The V and J genes are TRBV2 and TRBJ2-7; D unclear. The clonotype originates from an adult in good health. The sequencing used peripheral blood, collected on day 0 of AZD1222 vaccination. CDR3 in amino acids: CASSPRSVTYEQYF. The DNA of the CDR3 is TGTGCCAGCAGCCCCCGATCGGTGACTTACGAGCAGTACTTC.